The following is a T cell receptor (beta chain) sequence with its context. The antigen is not known. The data originate from a study of early T cells in non-severe SARS-CoV-2 infection. General study points: There was a bias toward anti-spike CD8 responses in VDJdb matching, which missed private and CD4 specificities.

Tagging with unique molecular identifiers was applied to individual cDNA molecules. TCRdb recomputed calls from the 5' RACE reads with MiXCR, one row per CDR3 protein. The profile shows 60,000 to 90,000 distinct CDR3 sequences, about 9.6% of them singletons. This clonotype originated in an adult who was a healthcare worker with PCR-confirmed SARS-CoV-2 infection or an uninfected control (not recorded which). The sequenced sample was whole blood.

Written as DNA, the CDR3 is TGTGCCAGCAGTCCGCCGGAAGACAGGGGCTACGAGCAGTACTTC. Amino acid sequence: CASSPPEDRGYEQYF. The rearrangement joins TRBV28 to TRBJ2-7; 8 bases map to TRBD1. The CDR3 is made up of 15 amino acids. J gave up 3 bases and V 5 bases, and 9 bases lay outside the gene matches. Germline values: CDR1 MDHEN, CDR2 SYDVKM.